This TCR beta chain came from a study of blood T cell repertoires in COVID-19. Study-level background: Samples came from the United States, Italy and Spain, spanning acute and convalescent COVID-19. The analysed material was cDNA or gDNA that came from T cells, B-cell-depleted T cells, or PBMCs.

Germline V gene lookup returns CDR1 KGHSH and CDR2 LQKENI. The CDR3 covers 17 residues. V was clipped by 1 base and J by 0 bases; unmatched bases: 5. Patients in Seattle were enrolled during active infection, then followed longitudinally. Under the authors' procedure: Counts of nucleated cells, estimated from reference gene primer amplification, were obtained. Clones were sequenced by immunoSEQ multiplex PCR, and TCRdb holds only the in-frame ones, with some missing. D and trimming were read from the DNA, whereas the V and J calls and clone size are those reported in that table. The sample holds about 410,000 clones, around nine tenths seen once.

The TCR was taken from a woman in her thirties or forties with COVID-19, enrolled during active disease. The rearrangement uses TRBV18 and TRBJ1-1; 10 bases match TRBD1. The specimen sequenced was peripheral blood. CDR3 in amino acids: CASSPLGTGALNTEAFF. CDR3 DNA sequence: TGTGCCAGCTCACCACTCGGGACAGGGGCCTTGAACACTGAAGCTTTCTTT.